One and the same sample provided the 7 T cell receptor beta chains below, sequenced in a study of blood T cell repertoires in COVID-19 (dated by TCRdb to the early 2020s). The library was obtained by the immunoSEQ multiplex PCR assay. In TCRdb, the immuneACCESS table is reduced to in-frame sequences with V and J assigned. These tables do not hold every clone; where another copy was compared, an unresolved V gene accounts for under half, and the others remain unexplained. The sample table shows 400,000 or so clones, and roughly 90% are seen once. Clones ranked in the top ten supply 0.7% to 0.85% of the sample. The source material was peripheral blood. The receptor source for this set is a young man with COVID-19, enrolled during active disease.

The V call is TRBV6-1, the J call TRBJ2-7; D is unresolved. Germline V gives CDR1 MNHNS, CDR2 SASEGT. The CDR3 totals 14 residues. V was shortened by 2 bases and J by 6 bases, with 14 bases between the two germline ends. CDR3 sequence: CASSEIPSFSEQYF. CDR3 DNA sequence: TGTGCCAGCAGTGAAATTCCTAGTTTCAGCGAGCAGTACTTC.

V gene TRBV6-6 combines with J gene TRBJ2-2; D gene uncertain. CDR3 length: 13 amino acids. Per germline, CDR1 MNHNY and CDR2 SVGAGI (reference sequence). Trimming took off 0 bases at V and 6 bases at J, with 5 bases between the two ends. CDR3 protein: CASSYSTPGELFF. Here the CDR3 DNA reads TGTGCCAGCAGTTACTCTACACCCGGGGAGCTGTTTTTT.

The table lists this clone with a few counts. V gene TRBV4-1 combines with J gene TRBJ1-3, with D perhaps TRBD1 (5 bases). Trimming left V 3 bases short and J 4 bases short, with 13 bases between. The CDR3 sequence is 15 residues long. Germline V gene sequence: CDR1 MGHRA, CDR2 YSYEKL. The CDR3 loop is CASSQAGSPGNTIYF. The CDR3 DNA follows: TGCGCCAGCAGCCAGGCAGGGTCCCCGGGAAACACCATATATTTT.

The chain has TRBV14 and TRBJ2-1; D ambiguous. This CDR3 contains 11 residues. In germline, CDR1 is SGHDN, CDR2 FVKESK. V lost 1 base and J lost 9, with 4 bases in between. CDR3 sequence (DNA): TGTGCCAGCAGCCAAGCCGGTGAGCAGTTCTTC. This translates into CASSQAGEQFF.

This clone was seen just once. The V gene is TRBV6-5, the J gene TRBJ1-2, with no clear D. This CDR3 is built from 16 residues. Germline CDR1 is MNHEY and CDR2 is SVGAGI. Trimming removed 0 bases at V and 7 bases at J, with 18 bases between. Here the CDR3 DNA reads TGTGCCAGCAGTTACTCGATTAGTCCAGGCCGTGGTGGCTACACCTTC. Its translation: CASSYSISPGRGGYTF.

This clone has just a few counts. This chain uses TRBV16 with TRBJ2-7, with D maybe TRBD2 (6 bases). The V end lost 2 bases, the J end lost 7 bases, and 12 bases lay between the germline ends. The CDR3 is 13 residues long. Germline CDR1 KGHSY, CDR2 FQNENV. The CDR3 nucleotides read TGTGCCAGCAGCCAAAGTGCGGGAAGGGAGCAGTACTTC. It translates to CASSQSAGREQYF.

The rearrangement joins TRBV5-1 to TRBJ2-7, with D tentatively TRBD1 (5 bases). The CDR3 has 14 amino acids. V lost 0 bases to trimming and J lost 0 bases, with 7 bases between them. Germline lookup yields CDR1 SGHRS and CDR2 YFSETQ. As DNA, the CDR3 is TGCGCCAGCAGCTTGGTCGACAGCTCCTACGAGCAGTACTTC. Amino acids: CASSLVDSSYEQYF.